This TCR beta chain was recovered during a study of cytomegalovirus exposure and HLA in healthy donors. The PCR was carried out with 60 Vbeta primers and 13 Jbeta primers. The assay was immunoSEQ multiplex PCR, and TCRdb's table has in-frame clones only and misses some. The data show over 150,000 clones, around 83% seen once. The J segment lost 3 bases and the V segment lost 6 bases, leaving 6 bases of the junction unmatched. CDR1 and CDR2 from the germline V gene are SNHLY and FYNNEI. The CDR3 is 15 residues long. With regard to this clone: Its target is not known.

Study observations and caveats: Earlier findings revealed that most TCR beta V segments proved productive either about 87% or about 30% of the time.

The chain joins TRBV2 to TRBJ2-2, with 8 bases fitting TRBD2. The clonotype comes from a man aged 50-59 years in good health and CMV-seronegative. Sample: PBMCs. CDR3 sequence reads: CASRPFGGDTGELFF. In nucleotides, the CDR3 is TGTGCCAGCAGACCTTTCGGGGGGGACACCGGGGAGCTGTTTTTT.